This paragraph reports one TCR beta chain. Clones were read by immunoSEQ multiplex PCR, and TCRdb kept only the in-frame ones, dropping some. The sample gives roughly 83,000 clones, roughly 88% of which show up once; around 7.3% is in the top ten. The sample originates from a study of blood T cell repertoires in COVID-19. Study as a whole: COVID-19 samples from acute and convalescent phases originated in the United States, Italy and Spain.

CDR1 is KGHSH and CDR2 is LQKENI in the germline V gene. Trimming took 2 bases from V and 5 from J, leaving 7 bases between them. The CDR3 is made up of 13 amino acids. The sequence derives from a man aged 45-60 years with active COVID-19. The chain employs TRBV18 and TRBJ2-1; TRBD1 might be the D (5 bases). The specimen sequenced was peripheral blood. The CDR3 reads CASSPTTDNEQFF. The CDR3, as DNA: TGTGCCAGCTCACCAACGACAGACAATGAGCAGTTCTTC.